The clone carrying this T cell receptor beta chain was seen only once. This entry is derived from a study of blood T cell repertoires in COVID-19. Study in general: The samples span acute and convalescent COVID-19 from the United States, Italy and Spain. T cells, B-cell-depleted T cells, or PBMCs provided the cDNA or gDNA that served as material.

Authors' methods: Reference gene primer amplification yielded estimated nucleated cell counts. This table comes from immunoSEQ multiplex PCR, and its TCRdb copy is limited to in-frame clones, with some not included. V and J calls and clone size follow that table, whereas D and trimming were derived from the DNA. The sample carries about 130,000 clones, roughly 91% recorded once. The CDR3 length is 14 residues. J lost 6 bases, V lost 1 base, and 4 bases had no gene match. Germline V gives CDR1 SGHRS, CDR2 YFSETQ. This chain connects TRBV5-1 to TRBJ2-1; 7 nucleotides agree with TRBD2. This sequence was found in a man in his forties or fifties with active or convalescent COVID-19. Sequenced input: peripheral blood. The CDR3, as DNA: TGCGCCAGCAGCTTGCTGGGGAGGGGCAATGAGCAGTTCTTC. This sequence encodes CASSLLGRGNEQFF.